This T cell receptor (beta chain) was captured in a study of identical twins. V lost 2 bases to trimming and J lost 7 bases; unmatched junction nucleotides: 16. This CDR3 has 16 amino acids. Germline-derived CDR1 and CDR2 are DFQATT and SNEGSKA (reference sequence). This clonotype was picked up many times. TCRdb used MiXCR to reprocess the 5' RACE reads, holding one entry per CDR3 protein. Altogether under 350,000 distinct CDR3 sequences are present, over 8.5% being singletons, with the ten largest covering approximately 6.6%. The data were also submitted as part of a second study, on yellow fever vaccine responses in identical twins.

The genes are TRBV20-1 and TRBJ2-7, with 8 positions matching TRBD2. The TCR was taken from a woman aged 18-29 years in good health. Sequenced: CD8+ T cells sorted from blood. CDR3 sequence reads: CSARTLPAGDSGEQYF. The CDR3 DNA reads TGCAGTGCTAGAACCCTCCCAGCGGGGGATTCGGGTGAGCAGTACTTC.